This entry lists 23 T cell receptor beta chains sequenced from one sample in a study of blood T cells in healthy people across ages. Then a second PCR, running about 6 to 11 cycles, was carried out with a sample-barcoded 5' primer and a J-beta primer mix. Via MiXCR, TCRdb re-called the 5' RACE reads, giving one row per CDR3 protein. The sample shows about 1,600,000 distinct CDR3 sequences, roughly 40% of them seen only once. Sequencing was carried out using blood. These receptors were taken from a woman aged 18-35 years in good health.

CDR3 region: CASSSKSGTASGYTF. The CDR3 nucleotides are TGTGCCAGCAGTTCGAAATCCGGGACAGCGAGTGGCTACACCTTC. This chain joins TRBV27 and TRBJ1-2, with TRBD1 identical over 7 bases. The germline gives CDR1 MNHEY, CDR2 SMNVEV (reference sequence). The CDR3 covers 15 residues. Germline trimming cut 4 bases from V and 7 bases from J; bases unmatched to any gene: 12.

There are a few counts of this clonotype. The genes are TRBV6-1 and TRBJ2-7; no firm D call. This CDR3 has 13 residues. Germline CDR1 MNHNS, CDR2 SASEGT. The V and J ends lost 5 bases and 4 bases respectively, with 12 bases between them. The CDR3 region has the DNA TGTGCCAGCAGTCCCCAGCCCTTTTACGAGCAGTACTTC. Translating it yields CASSPQPFYEQYF.

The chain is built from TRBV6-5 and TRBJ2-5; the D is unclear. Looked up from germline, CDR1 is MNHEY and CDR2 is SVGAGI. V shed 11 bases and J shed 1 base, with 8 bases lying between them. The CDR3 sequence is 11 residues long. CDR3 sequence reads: CAGASQETQYF. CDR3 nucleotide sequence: TGTGCCGGCGCTTCCCAAGAGACCCAGTACTTC.

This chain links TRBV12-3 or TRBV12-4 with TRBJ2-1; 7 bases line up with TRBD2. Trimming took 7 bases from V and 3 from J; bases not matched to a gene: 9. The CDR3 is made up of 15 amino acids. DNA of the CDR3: TGTGCCAGCACCGCGGCGAGCGGGATCTACAATGAGCAGTTCTTC. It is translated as CASTAASGIYNEQFF.

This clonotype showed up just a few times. CDR3: CASSPRAGEAFF. CDR3 bases: TGTGCCAGCAGCCCTCGGGCCGGGGAAGCTTTCTTT. This rearrangement joins TRBV12-3 or TRBV12-4 to TRBJ1-1, with D unresolved. The CDR3 loop spans 12 amino acids. V lost 6 bases and J lost 8, with 13 bases in between.

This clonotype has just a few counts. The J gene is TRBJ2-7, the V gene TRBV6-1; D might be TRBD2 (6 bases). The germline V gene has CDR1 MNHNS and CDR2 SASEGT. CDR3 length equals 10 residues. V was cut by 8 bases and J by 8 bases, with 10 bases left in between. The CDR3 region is CASWGDQQYF. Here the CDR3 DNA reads TGTGCCAGCTGGGGGGACCAGCAGTACTTC.

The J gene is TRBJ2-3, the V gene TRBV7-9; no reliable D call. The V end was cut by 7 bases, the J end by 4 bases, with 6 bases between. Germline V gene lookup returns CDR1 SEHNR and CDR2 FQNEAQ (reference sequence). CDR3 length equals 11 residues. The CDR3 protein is CASKDPDTQYF. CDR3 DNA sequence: TGTGCCAGCAAGGACCCAGATACGCAGTATTTT.

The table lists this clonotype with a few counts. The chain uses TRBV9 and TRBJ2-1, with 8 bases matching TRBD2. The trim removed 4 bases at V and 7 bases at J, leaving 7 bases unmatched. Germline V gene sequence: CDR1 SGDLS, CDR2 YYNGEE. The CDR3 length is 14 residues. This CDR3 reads CASSHSGRGNEQFF. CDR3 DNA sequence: TGTGCCAGCAGCCACAGCGGGAGAGGTAATGAGCAGTTCTTC.

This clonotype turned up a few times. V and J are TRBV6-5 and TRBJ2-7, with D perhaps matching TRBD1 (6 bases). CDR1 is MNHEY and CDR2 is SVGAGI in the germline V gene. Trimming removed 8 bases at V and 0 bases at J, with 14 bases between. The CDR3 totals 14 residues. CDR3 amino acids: CASGRTASSYEQYF. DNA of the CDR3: TGTGCCAGCGGACGGACAGCCAGCTCCTACGAGCAGTACTTC.

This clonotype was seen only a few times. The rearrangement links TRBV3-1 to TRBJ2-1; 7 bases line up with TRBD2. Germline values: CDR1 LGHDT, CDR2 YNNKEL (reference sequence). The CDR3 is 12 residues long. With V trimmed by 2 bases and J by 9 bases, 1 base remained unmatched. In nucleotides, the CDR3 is TGTGCCAGCAGCCAAAGGGAGGGTGAGCAGTTCTTC. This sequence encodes CASSQREGEQFF.

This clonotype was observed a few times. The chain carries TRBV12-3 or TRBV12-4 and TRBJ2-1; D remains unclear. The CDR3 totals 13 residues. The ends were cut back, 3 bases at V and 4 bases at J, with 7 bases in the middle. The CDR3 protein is CASSLPLYNEQFF. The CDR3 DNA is TGTGCCAGCAGTTTGCCTTTATACAATGAGCAGTTCTTC.

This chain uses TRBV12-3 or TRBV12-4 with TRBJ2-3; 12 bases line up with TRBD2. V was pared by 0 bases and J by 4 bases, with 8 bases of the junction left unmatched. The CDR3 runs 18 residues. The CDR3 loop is CASSLALPLAGGADTQYF. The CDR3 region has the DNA TGTGCCAGCAGTTTAGCGCTACCACTAGCGGGGGGAGCAGATACGCAGTATTTT.

This CDR3 is CASSDRGQVTDTQYF. For the CDR3, the DNA is TGTGCCAGCAGTGACCGGGGACAGGTCACAGATACGCAGTATTTT. This chain joins TRBV2 and TRBJ2-3; 8 nucleotides line up with TRBD1. Per the germline V gene, CDR1 is SNHLY and CDR2 is FYNNEI. The CDR3 has 15 amino acids. With 3 bases clipped from V and 2 bases from J, the junction kept 4 bases outside the gene matches. The full variable domain, its missing parts supplied by reference TRBV2 and TRBJ2-3, is EPEVTQTPSHQVTQMGQEVILRCVPISNHLYFYWYRQILGQKVEFLVSFYNNEISEKSEIFDDQFSVERPDGSNFTLKIRSTKLEDSAMYFCASSDRGQVTDTQYFGPGTRLTVL.

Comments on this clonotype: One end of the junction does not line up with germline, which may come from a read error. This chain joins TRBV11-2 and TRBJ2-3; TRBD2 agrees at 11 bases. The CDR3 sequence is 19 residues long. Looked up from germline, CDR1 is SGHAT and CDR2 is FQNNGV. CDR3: CTSSAPLASGGNIADTQYF. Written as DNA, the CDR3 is TGTACCAGCAGCGCCCCCCTGGCTAGCGGGGGGAATATCGCAGATACGCAGTATTTT.

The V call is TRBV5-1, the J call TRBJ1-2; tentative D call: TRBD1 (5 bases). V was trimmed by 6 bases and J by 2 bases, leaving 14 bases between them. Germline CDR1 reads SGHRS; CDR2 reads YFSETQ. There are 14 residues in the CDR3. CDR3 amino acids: CASTPYGGNYGYTF. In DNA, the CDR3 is TGCGCCAGCACCCCATACGGGGGGAACTATGGCTACACCTTC.

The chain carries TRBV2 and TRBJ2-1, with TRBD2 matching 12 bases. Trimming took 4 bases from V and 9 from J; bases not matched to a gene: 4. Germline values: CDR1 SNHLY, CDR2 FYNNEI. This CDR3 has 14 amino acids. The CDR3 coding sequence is TGTGCCAGCAGTGGTACTAGCGGGGGGTCTGAGCAGTTCTTC. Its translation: CASSGTSGGSEQFF.

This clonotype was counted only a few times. The CDR3 protein is CASSQDWRASYEQYF. Here the CDR3 DNA reads TGCGCCAGCAGCCAAGATTGGAGGGCGAGCTACGAGCAGTACTTC. The chain carries TRBV4-1 and TRBJ2-7; maybe TRBD2 (6 bases). Trimming stripped 0 bases from V and 3 bases from J, with 12 bases between. The CDR3 consists of 15 residues. CDR1 MGHRA and CDR2 YSYEKL come from the germline V gene.

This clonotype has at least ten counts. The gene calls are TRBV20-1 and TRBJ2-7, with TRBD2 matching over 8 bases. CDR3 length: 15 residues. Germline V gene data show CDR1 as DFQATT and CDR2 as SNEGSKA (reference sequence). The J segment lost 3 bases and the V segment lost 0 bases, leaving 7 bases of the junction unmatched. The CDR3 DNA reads TGCAGTGCTAGAGACCGAGTAGCGGGGATCTACGAGCAGTACTTC. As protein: CSARDRVAGIYEQYF.

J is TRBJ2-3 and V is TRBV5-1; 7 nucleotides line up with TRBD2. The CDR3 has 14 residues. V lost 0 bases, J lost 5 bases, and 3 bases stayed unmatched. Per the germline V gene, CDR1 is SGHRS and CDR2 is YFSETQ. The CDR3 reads CASSLGDYLDTQYF. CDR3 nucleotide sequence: TGCGCCAGCAGCTTGGGGGACTACCTAGATACGCAGTATTTT. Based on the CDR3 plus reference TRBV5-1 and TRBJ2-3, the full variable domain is KAGVTQTPRYLIKTRGQQVTLSCSPISGHRSVSWYQQTPGQGLQFLFEYFSETQRNKGNFPGRFSGRQFSNSRSEMNVSTLELGDSALYLCASSLGDYLDTQYFGPGTRLTVL.

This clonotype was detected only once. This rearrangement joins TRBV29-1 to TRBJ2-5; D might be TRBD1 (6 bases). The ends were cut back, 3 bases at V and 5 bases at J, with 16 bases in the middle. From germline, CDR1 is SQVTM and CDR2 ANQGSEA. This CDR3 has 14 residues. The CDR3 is CSVDVGRGWETQYF. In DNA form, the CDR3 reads TGCAGCGTTGACGTGGGCAGGGGCTGGGAGACCCAGTACTTC.

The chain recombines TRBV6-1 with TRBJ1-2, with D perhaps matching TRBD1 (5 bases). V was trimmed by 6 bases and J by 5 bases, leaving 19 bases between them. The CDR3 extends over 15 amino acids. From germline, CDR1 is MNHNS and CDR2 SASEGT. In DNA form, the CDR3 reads TGTGCCAGCAGCGGCGGACACGCGAACGCTTATGGCTACACCTTC. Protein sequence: CASSGGHANAYGYTF.

The CDR3 loop is CASSQGDYLSYNEQFF. CDR3 sequence (DNA): TGTGCCAGCAGCCAAGGTGACTACCTCTCCTACAATGAGCAGTTCTTC. This chain connects TRBV14 to TRBJ2-1; the D gene is possibly TRBD2 (5 bases). Per germline, CDR1 SGHDN and CDR2 FVKESK. Trimming took 1 base from V and 0 from J, leaving 10 bases between them. The CDR3 length is 16 residues.

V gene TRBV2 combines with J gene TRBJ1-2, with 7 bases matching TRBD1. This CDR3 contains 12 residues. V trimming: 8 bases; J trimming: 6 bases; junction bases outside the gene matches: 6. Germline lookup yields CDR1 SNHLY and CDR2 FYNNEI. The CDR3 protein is CASSPGGNGYTF. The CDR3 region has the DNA TGTGCCAGCTCTCCAGGGGGAAATGGCTACACCTTC.